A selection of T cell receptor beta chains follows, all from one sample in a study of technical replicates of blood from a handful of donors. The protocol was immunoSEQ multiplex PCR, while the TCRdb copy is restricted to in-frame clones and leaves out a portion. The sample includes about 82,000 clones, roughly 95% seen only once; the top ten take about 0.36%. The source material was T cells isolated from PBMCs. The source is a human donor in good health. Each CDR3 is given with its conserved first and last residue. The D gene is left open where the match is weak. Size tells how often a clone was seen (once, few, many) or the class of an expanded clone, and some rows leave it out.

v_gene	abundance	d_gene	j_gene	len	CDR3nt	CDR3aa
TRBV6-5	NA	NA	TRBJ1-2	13	TGTGCCAGCTCCCCCCGATACAGGGTAGGCTACACCTTC	CASSPRYRVGYTF
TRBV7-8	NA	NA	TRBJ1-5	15	TGTGCCAGCAGCTTATTGGCAGGTTCCAATCAGCCCCAGCATTTT	CASSLLAGSNQPQHF
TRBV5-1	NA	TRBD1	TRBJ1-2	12	TGCGCCAGCAGGGGACAGGGGATTGGCTACACCTTC	CASRGQGIGYTF
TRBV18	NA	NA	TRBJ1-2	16	TGTGCCAGCTCACCGGACTGGGCATCCCCTCACTATGGCTACACCTTC	CASSPDWASPHYGYTF
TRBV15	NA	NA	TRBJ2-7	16	TGTGCCACCAGCGGCGAACTAGGGTTACCTACCTACGAGCAGTACTTC	CATSGELGLPTYEQYF
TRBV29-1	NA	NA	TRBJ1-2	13	TGCAGCGTTGATGGGGCAATTAACTATGGCTACACCTTC	CSVDGAINYGYTF
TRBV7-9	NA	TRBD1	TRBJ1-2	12	TGTGCCAGTCAGACAGGGAGTAATGGCTACACCTTC	CASQTGSNGYTF
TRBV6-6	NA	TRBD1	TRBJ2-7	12	TGTGCCAGCCCGGGACAGGGGGACGAGCAGTACTTC	CASPGQGDEQYF
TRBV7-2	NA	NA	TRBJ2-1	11	TGTGCCAGCAGCTTACCCAGAGAGCAGTTCTTC	CASSLPREQFF
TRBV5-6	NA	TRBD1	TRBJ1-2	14	TGTGCCAGCAGCCAAATGGACAGGGCATATGGCTACACCTTC	CASSQMDRAYGYTF
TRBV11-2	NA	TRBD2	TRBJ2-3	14	TGTGCCAGCAGCCTAGCGGGAGTAGGAGATACGCAGTATTTT	CASSLAGVGDTQYF
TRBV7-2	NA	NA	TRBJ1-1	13	TGTGCCAGCAGCTTAAGCGGAAGCACTGAAGCTTTCTTT	CASSLSGSTEAFF
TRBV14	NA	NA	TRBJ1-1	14	TGTGCCAGCAGCCAATACAGAATTGACACTGAAGCTTTCTTT	CASSQYRIDTEAFF
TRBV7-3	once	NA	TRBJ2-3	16	TGTGCCAGCAGCTTATTGGCTAGTTTCCCTCCCGATACGCAGTATTTT	CASSLLASFPPDTQYF
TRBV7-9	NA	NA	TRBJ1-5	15	TGTGCCAGCAGCCTGGCAGATGGTAGCAATCAGCCCCAGCATTTT	CASSLADGSNQPQHF
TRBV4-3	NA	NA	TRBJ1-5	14	TGCGCCAGCAGCCAAGACAGGGGCAATCAGCCCCAGCATTTT	CASSQDRGNQPQHF
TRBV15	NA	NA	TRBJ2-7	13	TGTGCCACCAGCAGGGACAGCGCCTACGAGCAGTACTTC	CATSRDSAYEQYF
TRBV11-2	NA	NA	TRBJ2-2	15	TGTGCCAGCAGCTTAGAGGGGCAGACCACCGGGGAGCTGTTTTTT	CASSLEGQTTGELFF
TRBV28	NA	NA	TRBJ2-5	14	TGTGCCAGCAGTGGCCCCGGGACACAGAAGACCCAGTACTTC	CASSGPGTQKTQYF
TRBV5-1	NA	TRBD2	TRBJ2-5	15	TGCGCCAGCAGCCGAGCACTAGCGGGAGGGGAGACCCAGTACTTC	CASSRALAGGETQYF
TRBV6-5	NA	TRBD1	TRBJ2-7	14	TGTGCCAGCAGTCGAACAGGGGAAGGCTACGAGCAGTACTTC	CASSRTGEGYEQYF
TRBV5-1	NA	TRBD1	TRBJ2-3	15	TGCGCCAGCAGCTTGAACAGGGGTTTCACAGATACGCAGTATTTT	CASSLNRGFTDTQYF
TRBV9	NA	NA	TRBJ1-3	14	TGTGCCAGCAGCCCAGAGGGCTCTGGAAACACCATATATTTT	CASSPEGSGNTIYF
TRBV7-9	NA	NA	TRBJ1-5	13	TGTGCCAGCTCCCCAGCGGGGGCTCAGCCCCAGCATTTT	CASSPAGAQPQHF
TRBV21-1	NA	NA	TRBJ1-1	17	TGTGCCAGCAGCAAAGGTTCGGTTACTACGATGAACACTGAAGCTTTCTTT	CASSKGSVTTMNTEAFF
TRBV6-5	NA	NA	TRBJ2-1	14	TGTGCCAGCAGTTACTATCTAGGATACAATGAGCAGTTCTTC	CASSYYLGYNEQFF
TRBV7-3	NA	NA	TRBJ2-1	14	TGTGCCAGCAGCTTAAGACAGGAATACAATGAGCAGTTCTTC	CASSLRQEYNEQFF
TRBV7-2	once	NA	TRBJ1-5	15	TGTGCCAGCAGCTTATCCGGGACAACTAATCAGCCCCAGCATTTT	CASSLSGTTNQPQHF
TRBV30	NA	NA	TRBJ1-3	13	TGTGCCTGGAGTGGGCTCTCTGGAAACACCATATATTTT	CAWSGLSGNTIYF
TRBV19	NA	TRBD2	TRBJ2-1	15	TGTGCCAGTACCCTAGGGACTAGCGGCAACAATGAGCAGTTCTTC	CASTLGTSGNNEQFF
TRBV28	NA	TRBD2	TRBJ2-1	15	TGTGCCAGCAGCGGTCTAGCGGGAGTCTACAATGAGCAGTTCTTC	CASSGLAGVYNEQFF
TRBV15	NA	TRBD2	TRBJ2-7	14	TGTGCCACCAGCGTGGGACTAGCGGGAGGCGAGCAGTACTTC	CATSVGLAGGEQYF
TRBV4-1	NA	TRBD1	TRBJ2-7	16	TGCGCCAGCAGCCAAGGCGTGGACAGGGCGTCCTACGAGCAGTACTTC	CASSQGVDRASYEQYF
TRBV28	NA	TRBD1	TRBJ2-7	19	TGTGCCAGCAGTACGCGGACAGGGGGCAAGGGGGAGGGAGCCTACGAGCAGTACTTC	CASSTRTGGKGEGAYEQYF
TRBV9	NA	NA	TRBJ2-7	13	TGTGCCAGCAGCGGTGGACTCGGCTACGAGCAGTACTTC	CASSGGLGYEQYF
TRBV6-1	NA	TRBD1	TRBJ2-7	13	TGTGCCAGCAGTGAACAGGGGGCTCCCGAGCAGTACTTC	CASSEQGAPEQYF
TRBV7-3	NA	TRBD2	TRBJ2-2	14	TGTGCCAGCAGTTGGGGGGGGGACACCGGGGAGCTGTTTTTT	CASSWGGDTGELFF
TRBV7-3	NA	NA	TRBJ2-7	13	TGTGCCAGCAGCTTCGACCCAACGGGGGAGCAGTACTTC	CASSFDPTGEQYF
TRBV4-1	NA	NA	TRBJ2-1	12	TGCGCCAGCAGCCCGCCGCTAGGTGAGCAGTTCTTC	CASSPPLGEQFF
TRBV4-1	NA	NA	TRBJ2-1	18	TGCGCCAGCAGCCAATACGCTACCGGGACAAGCTCCTACAATGAGCAGTTCTTC	CASSQYATGTSSYNEQFF
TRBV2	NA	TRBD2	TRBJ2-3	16	TGTGCCAGCAAAGGCGGTGGTAGCGGGAGCGCAGATACGCAGTATTTT	CASKGGGSGSADTQYF
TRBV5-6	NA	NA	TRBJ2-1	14	TGTGCCAGCAGCTTGTACAACTCCTACAATGAGCAGTTCTTC	CASSLYNSYNEQFF
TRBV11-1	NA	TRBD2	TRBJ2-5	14	TGTGCCAGCAGCTGGGCGGGGGGTCAAGAGACCCAGTACTTC	CASSWAGGQETQYF
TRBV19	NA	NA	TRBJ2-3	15	TGTGCCAGTAGTAAACCTGGGGCAGGGACAGATACGCAGTATTTT	CASSKPGAGTDTQYF
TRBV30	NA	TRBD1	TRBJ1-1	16	TGTGCCTTAATCCCTATCCGGGACAGGGTCTTCGCTGAAGCTTTCTTT	CALIPIRDRVFAEAFF
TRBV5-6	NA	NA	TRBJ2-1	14	TGTGCCAGCAGCTTTGGACACCCTATTAATGAGCAGTTCTTC	CASSFGHPINEQFF
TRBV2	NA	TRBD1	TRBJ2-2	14	TGTGCCAGCGAGGACACAGGGGTCACCGGGGAGCTGTTTTTT	CASEDTGVTGELFF
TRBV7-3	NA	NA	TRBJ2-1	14	TGTGCCAGCAGCTTACTCCGGGTACACAATGAGCAGTTCTTC	CASSLLRVHNEQFF
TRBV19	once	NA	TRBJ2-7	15	TGTGCCAGTAGTATAGATCCTAGCGCCTCCTACGAGCAGTACTTC	CASSIDPSASYEQYF
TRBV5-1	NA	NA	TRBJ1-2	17	TGCGCCAGCCATAGACTATTCTCAGGGGTCCCCCTCTATGGCTACACCTTC	CASHRLFSGVPLYGYTF
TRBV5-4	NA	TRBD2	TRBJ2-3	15	TGTGCCAGCCGCCTAAGCGGGAGGGGCACAGATACGCAGTATTTT	CASRLSGRGTDTQYF
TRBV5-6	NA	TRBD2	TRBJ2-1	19	TGTGCCAGCAGCTCTCACCCGGGACTAGCGGGACTCTCCTACAATGAGCAGTTCTTC	CASSSHPGLAGLSYNEQFF
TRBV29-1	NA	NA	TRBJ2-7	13	TGCAGCGTTGTGGAGCTGGGGGCGAACGAGCAGTACTTC	CSVVELGANEQYF
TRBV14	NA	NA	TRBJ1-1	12	TGTGCCAGCAGCCAAAAACACCTTGAAGCTTTCTTT	CASSQKHLEAFF
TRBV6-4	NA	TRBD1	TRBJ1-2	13	TGTGCCAGCGAGTGCAGGGGGCGCCGGGGCTACACCTTC	CASECRGRRGYTF